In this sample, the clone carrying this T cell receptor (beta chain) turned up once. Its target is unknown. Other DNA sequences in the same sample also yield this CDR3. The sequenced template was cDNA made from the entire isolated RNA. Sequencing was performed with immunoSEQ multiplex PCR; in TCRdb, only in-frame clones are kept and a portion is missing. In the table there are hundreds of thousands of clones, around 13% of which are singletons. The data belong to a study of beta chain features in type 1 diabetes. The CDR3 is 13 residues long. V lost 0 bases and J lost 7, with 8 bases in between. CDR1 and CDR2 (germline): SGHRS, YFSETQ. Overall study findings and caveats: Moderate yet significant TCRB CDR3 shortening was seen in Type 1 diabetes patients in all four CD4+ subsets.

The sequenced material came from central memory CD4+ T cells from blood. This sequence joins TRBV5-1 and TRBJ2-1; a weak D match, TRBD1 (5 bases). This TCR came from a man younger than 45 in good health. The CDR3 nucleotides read TGCGCCAGCAGCTTGGGGACACAGAATGAGCAGTTCTTC. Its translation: CASSLGTQNEQFF.